Each of the 5 T cell receptor beta chains below was sequenced from the same sample in a study of tumor and adjacent non-tumor tissue in lung cancer. The library came from three nested PCR rounds adapted from ARM-PCR protocols. TCRdb redid the calling of the multiplex PCR reads with MiXCR, one entry per CDR3 protein. The data contain roughly 45,000 distinct CDR3 sequences, roughly 66% of them singletons. The template was RNA from unsorted bulk tissue. Distant lung tissue was collected more than 3 cm away from the tumor edge. The sample taken for sequencing was distant non-tumor lung tissue. All receptors come from a middle-aged man with non-small cell lung cancer.

Turning to this clonotype: The final CDR3 position lacks the conserved phenylalanine or tryptophan, pointing to a likely read error. V gene TRBV6-5 combines with J gene TRBJ2-6, with 12 bases identical to TRBD2. Germline loops: CDR1 MNHEY, CDR2 SVGAGI. The CDR3 is 15 residues long. V lost 9 bases and J lost 3; bases outside the gene matches: 3. The CDR3 is CASRLAGVGANVLTL. CDR3 DNA sequence: TGTGCCAGTAGACTAGCGGGAGTTGGGGCCAACGTCCTGACTTTA.

The J gene is TRBJ1-6, the V gene TRBV20-1; perhaps TRBD1 as D (5 bases). The V end lost 5 bases, the J end lost 3 bases, and 11 bases lay between the germline ends. CDR1 is DFQATT and CDR2 is SNEGSKA in the germline V gene (reference sequence). The CDR3 has 14 residues. The CDR3 protein is CSASTESYNSPLHF. DNA for the CDR3: TGCAGTGCTTCGACAGAGAGCTATAATTCACCCCTCCACTTT.

Note on this clonotype: A read error may produce the germline difference seen at one junction end. The chain couples TRBV11-2 to TRBJ2-7; D call uncertain. This CDR3 spans 16 amino acids. Germline lookup yields CDR1 SGHAT and CDR2 FQNNGV. The chain's CDR3 is CASSLAATGGVYGQYF. CDR3 in DNA: TGTGCCAGCAGCTTAGCTGCGACGGGTGGAGTTTACGGGCAGTACTTC.

This clonotype was counted many times. The chain combines TRBV20-1 with TRBJ2-1; TRBD2 agrees at 7 bases. V gave up 0 bases and J gave up 7 bases; unmatched junction bases: 3. The CDR3 loop spans 13 amino acids. Germline V CDR1 and CDR2: DFQATT, SNEGSKA (reference sequence). The CDR3 DNA is TGCAGTGCTAGAGAGACTAGCAGAAATGAGCAGTTCTTC. It is translated as CSARETSRNEQFF.

As regards this clonotype: It may be a read error: a sequence one base away is much more abundant. V usage is TRBV6-5 and J usage is TRBJ1-5; D is perhaps TRBD1 (5 bases). Trimming stripped 7 bases from V and 5 bases from J, with 12 bases between. Germline CDR1 reads MNHEY; CDR2 reads SVGAGI. This CDR3 spans 13 amino acids. The CDR3 coding sequence is TGTGCCAGCATAGTACAGGTTGATCAGCCCCAGCATTTT. This translates into CASIVQVDQPQHF.